A single sample is the source of the 28 T cell receptor beta chains below, sequenced in a study of shared T cell receptors in the human thymus (dated by TCRdb to the early 2020s). Libraries came from the immunoSEQ multiplex PCR assay. TCRdb carries this immuneACCESS record with in-frame sequences only. Its versions omit some clonotypes, under half of them owing to an unresolved V gene in the studies checked, with the rest unexplained. Recorded for this sample are 600,000 or so clones; around 87% of them occurred a single time. Roughly 0.0094% of the sample is in the top ten clones. This sample was shared with a second study, whose subject was human thymus T cells.

The specimen was thymocytes. The receptors were gathered from a boy in the first two years of life with a congenital heart defect. Donor details come from another sample of the same person, matched by shared clones.

V is TRBV5-1 and J is TRBJ2-7, with D perhaps matching TRBD2 (6 bases). V was shortened by 1 base and J by 5 bases, with 16 bases between the two germline ends. The germline V gene has CDR1 SGHRS and CDR2 YFSETQ. CDR3 length equals 15 residues. The CDR3 loop is CASSLRRDGGHEQYF. CDR3 nucleotides: TGCGCCAGCAGCTTGCGGAGGGATGGAGGTCACGAGCAGTACTTC.

V is TRBV5-1 and J is TRBJ1-1, with 9 bases aligning to TRBD1. With 4 bases clipped from V and 1 base from J, the junction kept 2 bases outside the gene matches. This CDR3 contains 14 residues. Germline-derived CDR1 and CDR2 are SGHRS and YFSETQ. CDR3: CASSLTGGNTEAFF. The CDR3 DNA reads TGCGCCAGCAGCCTGACAGGGGGGAACACTGAAGCTTTCTTT.

The CDR3 nucleotides read TGTGCCAGCAGCTCCGGACAGGCGACCTTCTACGAGCAGTACTTC. Its translation is CASSSGQATFYEQYF. V is TRBV28 and J is TRBJ2-7, with 7 bases identical to TRBD1. Losses at the gene ends were 6 bases for V and 3 bases for J; bases not matched to a gene: 11. This CDR3 region has 15 residues. CDR1 and CDR2 from the germline V gene are MDHEN and SYDVKM.

The V gene is TRBV5-4, the J gene TRBJ1-1; D remains ambiguous. The CDR3 has 13 amino acids. Germline-derived CDR1 and CDR2 are SGHNT and YYREEE (reference sequence). With 1 base removed from V and 1 base from J, the gap between germline ends came to 5 bases. CDR3 loop: CASSLYTNTEAFF. CDR3 DNA sequence: TGTGCCAGCAGCTTGTACACGAACACTGAAGCTTTCTTT.

This clone appeared a few times. Its ends do not fully match the called genes, so a read error is possible. The rearrangement joins TRBV28 to TRBJ2-7, with 14 bases lining up with TRBD2. The length of the CDR3 is 14 residues. Germline loops: CDR1 MDHEN, CDR2 SYDVKM. CDR3 protein: CASSTGTSGGREDF. In DNA, the CDR3 is TGTGCCAGCAGTACCGGGACTAGCGGGGGCCGAGAAGACTTC.

This chain uses TRBV28 with TRBJ2-1, with 10 bases that match TRBD2. In germline, CDR1 is MDHEN, CDR2 SYDVKM. The CDR3 length is 15 residues. Trimming removed 3 bases from V and 7 bases from J; junction bases left unmatched: 6. The CDR3 spells CASSFQLAGRNEQFF. CDR3 in DNA: TGTGCCAGCAGTTTCCAACTAGCGGGAAGGAATGAGCAGTTCTTC.

This chain links TRBV6-1 with TRBJ2-7, with D tentatively TRBD1 (5 bases). This CDR3 is 14 amino acids long. V was pared by 5 bases and J by 1 base, with 12 bases between. Germline CDR1 reads MNHNS; CDR2 reads SASEGT. The CDR3 is CASSRQTESYEQYF. CDR3 DNA sequence: TGTGCCAGCAGTCGACAGACGGAGTCCTACGAGCAGTACTTC.

The J gene is TRBJ1-1, the V gene TRBV9; D is unresolved. The germline V gene has CDR1 SGDLS and CDR2 YYNGEE. Between the trimmed V and J ends, which lost 4 bases and 3 bases, there was a span of 22 bases. The CDR3 totals 17 residues. The CDR3 loop reads CASSPDYSGYEDTEAFF. The CDR3, as DNA: TGTGCCAGCAGCCCGGACTATTCGGGGTATGAGGACACTGAAGCTTTCTTT.

The chain links TRBV15 to TRBJ2-7, with D unresolved. V was clipped by 0 bases and J by 1 base, with 13 bases between them. This CDR3 is built from 16 residues. Germline CDR1 reads LNHNV; CDR2 reads YYDKDF (reference sequence). The CDR3 region is CATSRDVATQSYEQYF. The CDR3 bases are TGTGCCACCAGCAGAGACGTGGCCACACAATCCTACGAGCAGTACTTC.

The J gene is TRBJ2-7, the V gene TRBV11-3; 10 nucleotides match TRBD2. The V segment lost 1 base and the J segment 8 bases; nucleotides outside the gene matches: 2. Germline V gives CDR1 SGHNT, CDR2 YENEEA. The CDR3 is 13 residues long. CDR3 sequence (DNA): TGTGCCAGCAGCTTAGGGACTAGCGGAAAGCAGTACTTC. Protein sequence: CASSLGTSGKQYF.

The rearrangement joins TRBV6-5 to TRBJ2-7; D is uncertain. Germline CDR1 reads MNHEY; CDR2 reads SVGAGI. V dropped 2 bases and J dropped 4 bases, with 12 bases sitting between them. The CDR3 is 14 amino acids. The CDR3 DNA sequence: TGTGCCAGCAGTTACGATTTCAGGTTTTACGAGCAGTACTTC. Translating gives CASSYDFRFYEQYF.

About this clone itself: The same CDR3 is also encoded by other DNA sequences in this sample. The chain links TRBV4-3 to TRBJ2-3, with 8 bases that match TRBD2. Trimming took 1 base from V and 4 from J; bases not matched to a gene: 4. The CDR3 is made up of 15 amino acids. Germline loops: CDR1 LGHNA, CDR2 YSLEER. This chain's CDR3 is CASSQARGGADTQYF. The CDR3 DNA reads as TGCGCCAGCAGCCAAGCTCGGGGGGGGGCAGATACGCAGTATTTT.

The V call is TRBV10-3, the J call TRBJ2-2; 8 positions agree with TRBD2. J was trimmed by 7 bases and V by 10 bases; bases with no gene match: 2. The germline V gene encodes CDR1 ENHRY and CDR2 SYGVKD. The length of the CDR3 is 11 residues. As DNA, the CDR3 is TGTGCCACCGGGGGGGTCGGGGAGCTGTTTTTT. It encodes CATGGVGELFF.

The chain employs TRBV7-9 and TRBJ2-1; 8 bases fit TRBD2. The germline V gene has CDR1 SEHNR and CDR2 FQNEAQ (reference sequence). With 0 bases clipped from V and 0 bases from J, the junction kept 4 bases outside the gene matches. The CDR3 has 17 amino acids. CDR3 in amino acids: CASSLAPSGSSYNEQFF. The DNA of the CDR3 is TGTGCCAGCAGCTTAGCGCCTAGCGGGTCCTCCTACAATGAGCAGTTCTTC.

This clone was recorded only once. The rearrangement joins TRBV27 to TRBJ2-7; D is possibly TRBD2 (6 bases). Trimming cost V 6 bases and J 1 base, with 16 bases left between them. The CDR3 covers 15 residues. Looked up from germline, CDR1 is MNHEY and CDR2 is SMNVEV (reference sequence). The CDR3: CASSNRAGSSYEQYF. CDR3 DNA: TGTGCCAGCAGCAATCGAGCGGGCTCTTCCTACGAGCAGTACTTC.

The chain recombines TRBV10-1 with TRBJ1-1; 12 bases fit TRBD1. CDR1 and CDR2 (germline): WNHNN, SYGVQD (reference sequence). The length of the CDR3 is 19 residues. Trimming cost V 4 bases and J 4 bases; bases outside gene matches: 16. The CDR3 region has the DNA TGCGCCAGCAGTGCGATCCGAGTCCGGGACAGGGGGCAGTTCACTGAAGCTTTCTTT. Encoded protein: CASSAIRVRDRGQFTEAFF.

The chain joins TRBV27 to TRBJ1-4; D might be TRBD1 (5 bases). Per the germline V gene, CDR1 is MNHEY and CDR2 is SMNVEV (reference sequence). V lost 6 bases, J lost 8 bases, and 19 bases lay in between. The CDR3 consists of 15 residues. CDR3 DNA: TGTGCCAGCAGCCATCGAGGCGGGGGAGGCGAAAAACTGTTTTTT. It is translated as CASSHRGGGGEKLFF.

This clone was counted a single time. V usage is TRBV4-3 and J usage is TRBJ2-2; perhaps TRBD2 as D (5 bases). Germline V gene lookup returns CDR1 LGHNA and CDR2 YSLEER. This CDR3 has 18 amino acids. With 0 bases removed from V and 6 bases from J, the gap between germline ends came to 20 bases. CDR3 region: CASSQDTSMYRSSGELFF. The CDR3 DNA reads as TGCGCCAGCAGCCAAGATACTAGTATGTATCGTTCATCCGGGGAGCTGTTTTTT.

This clone showed up just a few times. The V call is TRBV4-2, the J call TRBJ1-1, with D unresolved. CDR1 LGHNA and CDR2 YNFKEQ come from the germline V gene. The CDR3 loop spans 16 amino acids. V was clipped by 1 base and J by 1 base, with 13 bases between them. Here the CDR3 DNA reads TGTGCCAGCAGCCAAGGGGAGAAGGCCGAGAACACTGAAGCTTTCTTT. Translating it yields CASSQGEKAENTEAFF.

The V gene is TRBV5-6, the J gene TRBJ2-7; 7 positions match TRBD2. V was clipped by 1 base and J by 3 bases; unmatched bases: 7. The CDR3 is 15 amino acids. Germline-derived CDR1 and CDR2 are SGHDT and YYEEEE. CDR3 sequence reads: CASSLRRREIYEQYF. CDR3 in DNA: TGTGCCAGCAGCTTGAGGCGGCGGGAGATCTACGAGCAGTACTTC. Combining the CDR3 with reference TRBV5-6 and TRBJ2-7 gives the whole variable domain DAGVTQSPTHLIKTRGQQVTLRCSPKSGHDTVSWYQQALGQGPQFIFQYYEEEERQRGNFPDRFSGHQFPNYSSELNVNALLLGDSALYLCASSLRRREIYEQYFGPGTRLTVT.

This clone was picked up a small number of times. The chain recombines TRBV27 with TRBJ1-1; no firm D call. Germline CDR1 and CDR2: MNHEY and SMNVEV (reference sequence). The CDR3 is made up of 14 amino acids. Trimming removed 1 base from V and 3 bases from J, with 9 bases in between. In nucleotides, the CDR3 is TGTGCCAGCAGTTTATGCCCTCGGGACACTGAAGCTTTCTTT. It translates to CASSLCPRDTEAFF.

This clone was picked up one time. The chain uses TRBV7-9 and TRBJ1-5; D not resolved. The CDR3 has 13 amino acids. Germline CDR1 SEHNR, CDR2 FQNEAQ (reference sequence). V was cut by 2 bases and J by 6 bases, with 8 bases left in between. This chain's CDR3 is CASSLSPGQPQHF. The CDR3 nucleotides read TGTGCCAGCAGCTTAAGTCCGGGTCAGCCCCAGCATTTT.

The rearrangement uses TRBV6-1 and TRBJ1-1; TRBD1 matches at 9 bases. The CDR3 contains 15 residues. From germline, CDR1 is MNHNS and CDR2 SASEGT. V was pared by 4 bases and J by 3 bases, with 6 bases of the junction left unmatched. CDR3 DNA sequence: TGTGCCAGCAGTGCCGGGACAGGGCGAGACACTGAAGCTTTCTTT. Its protein is CASSAGTGRDTEAFF.

The chain couples TRBV18 to TRBJ2-3; 9 bases fit TRBD2. Germline V lookup: CDR1 KGHSH, CDR2 LQKENI. This CDR3 is 18 amino acids long. V was clipped by 0 bases and J by 1 base; unmatched bases: 8. For the CDR3, the DNA is TGTGCCAGCTCACCACCGATGGACGGCGGGAGGGGCACAGATACGCAGTATTTT. Encoded protein: CASSPPMDGGRGTDTQYF.

V and J are TRBV6-1 and TRBJ2-7; weak D call: TRBD1 (5 bases). CDR3 size: 15 residues. Trimming took 10 bases from V and 2 from J, leaving 21 bases between them. Germline V gene lookup returns CDR1 MNHNS and CDR2 SASEGT. CDR3 in DNA: TGTGCCACCGTGACAGCTTCTTCCCCTACCTACGAGCAGTACTTC. The encoded protein is CATVTASSPTYEQYF.

The chain recombines TRBV10-3 with TRBJ2-7; 7 nucleotides align to TRBD2. The CDR3 has 15 amino acids. In germline, CDR1 is ENHRY, CDR2 SYGVKD. V lost 3 bases, J lost 4 bases, and 9 bases stayed unmatched. The DNA for the CDR3 is TGTGCCATCAGTGACCTCAGCGGGAATTGGTACGAGCAGTACTTC. Translating gives CAISDLSGNWYEQYF.

This clone was seen a single time. V usage is TRBV5-1 and J usage is TRBJ1-3, with no clear D. This CDR3 has 15 amino acids. Germline assignment: CDR1 SGHRS and CDR2 YFSETQ. The germline V and J ends were trimmed by 4 bases and 4 bases, with 15 bases remaining between them. As DNA, the CDR3 is TGCGCCAGCAGCCTCGGCCGGGTTGCCGGAAACACCATATATTTT. Protein product: CASSLGRVAGNTIYF.

This clone has only one observation. The rearrangement uses TRBV5-1 and TRBJ2-2; TRBD2 is a possible D gene (6 bases). The CDR3 loop spans 19 amino acids. Trimming pared 2 bases from V and 2 bases from J, leaving 22 bases between. Germline V gene lookup returns CDR1 SGHRS and CDR2 YFSETQ. DNA for the CDR3: TGCGCCAGCAGCTTCACAGGACGTCCCGGGGGTTTAAACACCGGGGAGCTGTTTTTT. As protein: CASSFTGRPGGLNTGELFF.